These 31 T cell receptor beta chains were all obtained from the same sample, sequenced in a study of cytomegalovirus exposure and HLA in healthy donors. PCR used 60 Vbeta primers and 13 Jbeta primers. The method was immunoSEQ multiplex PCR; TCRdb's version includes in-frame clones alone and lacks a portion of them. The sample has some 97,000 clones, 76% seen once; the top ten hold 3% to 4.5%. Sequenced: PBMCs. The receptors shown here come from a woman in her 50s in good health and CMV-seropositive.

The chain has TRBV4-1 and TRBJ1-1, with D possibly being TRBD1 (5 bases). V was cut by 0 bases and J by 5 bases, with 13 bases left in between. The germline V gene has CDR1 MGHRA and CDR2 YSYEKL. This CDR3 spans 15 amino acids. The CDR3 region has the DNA TGCGCCAGCAGCCAAGATAAGGTGGGGGGGACTGAAGCTTTCTTT. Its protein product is CASSQDKVGGTEAFF.

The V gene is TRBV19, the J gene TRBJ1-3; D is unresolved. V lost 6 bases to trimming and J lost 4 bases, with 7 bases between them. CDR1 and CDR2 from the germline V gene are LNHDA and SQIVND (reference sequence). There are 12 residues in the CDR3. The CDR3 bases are TGTGCCAGTAGCAAGCAAGGAAACACCATATATTTT. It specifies CASSKQGNTIYF.

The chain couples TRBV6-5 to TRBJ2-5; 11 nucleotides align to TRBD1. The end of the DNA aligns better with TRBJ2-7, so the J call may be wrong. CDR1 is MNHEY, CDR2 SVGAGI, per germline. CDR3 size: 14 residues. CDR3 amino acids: CASIGTGGFYEQYF. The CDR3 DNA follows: TGTGCCAGCATCGGGACAGGGGGGTTCTACGAGCAGTACTTC.

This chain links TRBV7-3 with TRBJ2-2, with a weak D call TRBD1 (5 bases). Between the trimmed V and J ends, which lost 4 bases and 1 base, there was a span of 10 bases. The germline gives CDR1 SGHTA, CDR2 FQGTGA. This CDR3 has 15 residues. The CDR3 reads CASSSQGGNTGELFF. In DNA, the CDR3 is TGTGCCAGCAGCTCCCAGGGCGGGAACACCGGGGAGCTGTTTTTT.

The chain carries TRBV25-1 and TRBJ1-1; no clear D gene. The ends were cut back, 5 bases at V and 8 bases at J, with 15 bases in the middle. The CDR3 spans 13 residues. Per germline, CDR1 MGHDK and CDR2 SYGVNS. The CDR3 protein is CASSRTREVEAFF. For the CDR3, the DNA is TGTGCCAGCAGTAGGACCCGGGAGGTAGAAGCTTTCTTT.

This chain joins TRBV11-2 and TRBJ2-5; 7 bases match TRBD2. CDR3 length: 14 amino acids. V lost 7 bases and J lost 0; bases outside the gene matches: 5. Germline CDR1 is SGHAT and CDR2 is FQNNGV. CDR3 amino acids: CASNPGLDQETQYF. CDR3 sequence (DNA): TGTGCCAGCAACCCCGGACTAGACCAAGAGACCCAGTACTTC.

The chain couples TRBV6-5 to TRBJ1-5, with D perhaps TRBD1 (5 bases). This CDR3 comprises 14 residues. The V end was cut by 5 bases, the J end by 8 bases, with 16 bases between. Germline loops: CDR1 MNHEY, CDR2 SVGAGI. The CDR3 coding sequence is TGTGCCAGCAGTCGGAGACAGTACGAGAAGCCCCAGCATTTT. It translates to CASSRRQYEKPQHF.

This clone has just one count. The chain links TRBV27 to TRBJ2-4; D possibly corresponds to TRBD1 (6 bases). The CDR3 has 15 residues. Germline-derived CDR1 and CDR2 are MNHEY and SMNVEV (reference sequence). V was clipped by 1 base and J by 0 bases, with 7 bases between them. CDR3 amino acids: CASSLLGGAKNIQYF. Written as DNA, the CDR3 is TGTGCCAGCAGTTTATTAGGGGGAGCCAAAAACATTCAGTACTTC.

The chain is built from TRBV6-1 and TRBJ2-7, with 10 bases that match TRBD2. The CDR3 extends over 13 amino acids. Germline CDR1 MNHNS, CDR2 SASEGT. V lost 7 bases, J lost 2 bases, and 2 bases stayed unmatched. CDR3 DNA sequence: TGTGCCAGCACCGGGACTAGCGCCTACGAGCAGTACTTC. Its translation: CASTGTSAYEQYF.

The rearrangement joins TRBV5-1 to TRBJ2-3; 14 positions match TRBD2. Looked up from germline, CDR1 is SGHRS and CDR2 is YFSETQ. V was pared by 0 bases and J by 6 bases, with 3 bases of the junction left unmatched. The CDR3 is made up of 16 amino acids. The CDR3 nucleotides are TGCGCCAGCAGCTTGGGGACTAGCGGGAGGATTGATACGCAGTATTTT. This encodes CASSLGTSGRIDTQYF.

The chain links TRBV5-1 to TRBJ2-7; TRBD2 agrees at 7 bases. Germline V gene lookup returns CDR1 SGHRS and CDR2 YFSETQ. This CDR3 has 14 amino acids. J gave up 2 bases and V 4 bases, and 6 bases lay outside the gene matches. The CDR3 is CASSPSGATYEQYF. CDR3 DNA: TGCGCCAGCAGCCCTAGCGGAGCCACCTACGAGCAGTACTTC.

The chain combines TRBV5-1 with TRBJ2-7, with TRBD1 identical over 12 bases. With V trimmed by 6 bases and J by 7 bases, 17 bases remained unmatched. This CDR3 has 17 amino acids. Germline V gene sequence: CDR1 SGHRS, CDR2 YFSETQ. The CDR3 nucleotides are TGCGCCAGCAAATTATTCGCGACCGGGACAGGGGGCGATGAGCAGTACTTC. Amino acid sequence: CASKLFATGTGGDEQYF.

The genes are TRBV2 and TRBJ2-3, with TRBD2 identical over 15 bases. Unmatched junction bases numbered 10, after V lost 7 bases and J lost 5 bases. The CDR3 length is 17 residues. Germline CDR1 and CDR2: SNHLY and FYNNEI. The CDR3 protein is CASIRTSGRAREDTQYF. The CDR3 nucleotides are TGTGCCAGCATCCGGACTAGCGGGAGGGCCAGGGAAGATACGCAGTATTTT.

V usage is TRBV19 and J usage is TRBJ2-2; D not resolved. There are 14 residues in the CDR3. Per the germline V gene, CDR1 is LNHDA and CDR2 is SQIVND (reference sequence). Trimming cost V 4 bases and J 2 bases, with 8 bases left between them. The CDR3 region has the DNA TGTGCCAGTAGTAGGAACAGAAACACCGGGGAGCTGTTTTTT. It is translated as CASSRNRNTGELFF.

Written as DNA, the CDR3 is TGTGCCAGCAGCGTAGAAGGGAGGGACGAGCAGTACTTC. It translates to CASSVEGRDEQYF. The rearrangement joins TRBV9 to TRBJ2-7; 7 positions agree with TRBD2. CDR1 SGDLS and CDR2 YYNGEE come from the germline V gene. CDR3 length: 13 residues. V dropped 0 bases and J dropped 5; count of bases not matched to a gene: 2.

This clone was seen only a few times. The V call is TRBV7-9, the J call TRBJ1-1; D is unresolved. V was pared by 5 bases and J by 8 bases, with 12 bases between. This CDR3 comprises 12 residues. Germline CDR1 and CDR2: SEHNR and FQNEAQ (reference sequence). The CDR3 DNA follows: TGTGCCAGCAGCAAGTCCGGGAACGAAGCTTTCTTT. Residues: CASSKSGNEAFF.

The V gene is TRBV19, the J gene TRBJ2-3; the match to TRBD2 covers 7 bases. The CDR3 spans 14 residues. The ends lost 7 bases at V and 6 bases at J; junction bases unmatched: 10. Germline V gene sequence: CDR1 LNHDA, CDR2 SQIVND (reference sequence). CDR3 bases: TGTGCCAGTAATCCTAGCGGCTACCGGGATACGCAGTATTTT. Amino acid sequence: CASNPSGYRDTQYF. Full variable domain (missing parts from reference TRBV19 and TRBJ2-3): DGGITQSPKYLFRKEGQNVTLSCEQNLNHDAMYWYRQDPGQGLRLIYYSQIVNDFQKGDIAEGYSVSREKKESFPLTVTSAQKNPTAFYLCASNPSGYRDTQYFGPGTRLTVL.

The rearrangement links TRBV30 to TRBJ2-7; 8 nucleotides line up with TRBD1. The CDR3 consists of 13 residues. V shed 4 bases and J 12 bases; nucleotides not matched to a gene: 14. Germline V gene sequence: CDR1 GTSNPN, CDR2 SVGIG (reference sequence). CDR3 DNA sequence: TGTGCCTGGACCCTGGGGACAGGTCTCAGGAGGTACTTC. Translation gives CAWTLGTGLRRYF.

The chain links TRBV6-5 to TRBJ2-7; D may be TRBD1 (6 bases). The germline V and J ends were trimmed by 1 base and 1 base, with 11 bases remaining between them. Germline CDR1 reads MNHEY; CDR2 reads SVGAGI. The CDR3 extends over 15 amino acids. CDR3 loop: CASSYFAGQSYEQYF. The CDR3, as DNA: TGTGCCAGCAGTTACTTTGCCGGACAGTCCTACGAGCAGTACTTC.

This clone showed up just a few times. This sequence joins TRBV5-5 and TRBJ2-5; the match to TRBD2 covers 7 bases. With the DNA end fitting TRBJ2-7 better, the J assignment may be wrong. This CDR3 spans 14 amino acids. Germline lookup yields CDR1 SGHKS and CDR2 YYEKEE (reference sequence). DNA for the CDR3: TGTGCCAGCAACGAACCGGGAGGTCTCTACGAGCAGTACTTC. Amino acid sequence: CASNEPGGLYEQYF.

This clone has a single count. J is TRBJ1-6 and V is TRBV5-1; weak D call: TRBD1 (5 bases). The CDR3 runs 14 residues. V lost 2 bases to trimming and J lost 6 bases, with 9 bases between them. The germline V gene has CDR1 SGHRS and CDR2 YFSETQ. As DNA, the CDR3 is TGCGCCAGCAGCTTCAGGGAGGGTAATTCACCCCTCCACTTT. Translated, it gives CASSFREGNSPLHF.

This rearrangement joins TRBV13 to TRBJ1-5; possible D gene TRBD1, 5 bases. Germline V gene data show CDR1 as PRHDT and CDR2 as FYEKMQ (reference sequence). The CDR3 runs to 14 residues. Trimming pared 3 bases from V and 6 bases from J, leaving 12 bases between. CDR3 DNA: TGTGCCAGCAGCTTGGGCCGGGGGTCTCAGCCCCAGCATTTT. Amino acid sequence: CASSLGRGSQPQHF.

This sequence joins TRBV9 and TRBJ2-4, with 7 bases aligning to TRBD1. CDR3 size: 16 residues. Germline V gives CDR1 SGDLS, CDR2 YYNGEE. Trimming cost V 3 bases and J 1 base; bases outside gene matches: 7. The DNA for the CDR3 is TGTGCCAGCAGCGCCCGACAGGGTGCCGCCAAAAACATTCAGTACTTC. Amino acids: CASSARQGAAKNIQYF. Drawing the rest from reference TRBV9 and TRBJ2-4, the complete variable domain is DSGVTQTPKHLITATGQRVTLRCSPRSGDLSVYWYQQSLDQGLQFLIQYYNGEERAKGNILERFSAQQFPDLHSELNLSSLELGDSALYFCASSARQGAAKNIQYFGAGTRLSVL.

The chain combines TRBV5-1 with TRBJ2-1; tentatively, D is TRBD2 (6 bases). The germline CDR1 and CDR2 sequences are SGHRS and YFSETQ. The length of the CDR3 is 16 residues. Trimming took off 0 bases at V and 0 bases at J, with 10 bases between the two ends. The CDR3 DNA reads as TGCGCCAGCAGCTTGGCCGCGCGGGGCTCCTACAATGAGCAGTTCTTC. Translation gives CASSLAARGSYNEQFF.

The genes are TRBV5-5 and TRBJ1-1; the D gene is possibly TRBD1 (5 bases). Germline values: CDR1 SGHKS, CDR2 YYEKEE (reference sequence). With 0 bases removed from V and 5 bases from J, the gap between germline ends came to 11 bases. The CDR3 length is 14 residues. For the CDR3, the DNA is TGTGCCAGCAGCTTGGATGGGGGGTGGACTGAAGCTTTCTTT. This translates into CASSLDGGWTEAFF.

The CDR3 coding sequence is TGTGCCAGCAGTGGAGAGGTTGAAGCTTTCTTT. It yields the protein CASSGEVEAFF. This chain links TRBV6-1 with TRBJ1-1; D not certain. This CDR3 region has 11 residues. V lost 4 bases to trimming and J lost 7 bases, with 7 bases between them. Germline V gene data show CDR1 as MNHNS and CDR2 as SASEGT.

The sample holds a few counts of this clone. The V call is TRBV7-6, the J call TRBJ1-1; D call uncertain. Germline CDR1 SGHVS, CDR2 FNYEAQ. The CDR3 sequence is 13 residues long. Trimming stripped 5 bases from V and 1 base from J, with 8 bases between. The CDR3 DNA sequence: TGTGCCAGCAGCCAGGAACAGAACACTGAAGCTTTCTTT. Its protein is CASSQEQNTEAFF. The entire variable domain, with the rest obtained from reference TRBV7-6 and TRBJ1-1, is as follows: GAGVSQSPRYKVTKRGQDVALRCDPISGHVSLYWYRQALGQGPEFLTYFNYEAQQDKSGLPNDRFSAERPEGSISTLTIQRTEQRDSAMYRCASSQEQNTEAFFGQGTRLTVV.

The CDR3 coding sequence is TGTGCCAGCAGCGTAGAGGGCCAGGGGCCGGGAAACACCATATATTTT. It yields the protein CASSVEGQGPGNTIYF. The chain combines TRBV9 with TRBJ1-3; perhaps TRBD1 as D (6 bases). The germline V gene encodes CDR1 SGDLS and CDR2 YYNGEE. CDR3 length: 16 residues. V lost 0 bases and J 4 bases, leaving 14 bases between the germline ends.

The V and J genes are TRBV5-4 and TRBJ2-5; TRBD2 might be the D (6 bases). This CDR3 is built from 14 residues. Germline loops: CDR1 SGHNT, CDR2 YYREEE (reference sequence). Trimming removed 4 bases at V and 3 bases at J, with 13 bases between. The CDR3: CASSKTSSKETQYF. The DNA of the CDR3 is TGTGCCAGCAGCAAGACTAGTTCGAAAGAGACCCAGTACTTC. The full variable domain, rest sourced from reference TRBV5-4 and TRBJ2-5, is ETGVTQSPTHLIKTRGQQVTLRCSSQSGHNTVSWYQQALGQGPQFIFQYYREEENGRGNFPPRFSGLQFPNYSSELNVNALELDDSALYLCASSKTSSKETQYFGPGTRLLVL.

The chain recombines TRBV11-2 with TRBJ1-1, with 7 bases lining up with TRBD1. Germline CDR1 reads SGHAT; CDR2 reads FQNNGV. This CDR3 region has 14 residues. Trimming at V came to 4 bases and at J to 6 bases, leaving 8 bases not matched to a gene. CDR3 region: CASSSQAGGPEAFF. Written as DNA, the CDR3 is TGTGCCAGCAGCTCCCAGGCAGGGGGTCCTGAAGCTTTCTTT.

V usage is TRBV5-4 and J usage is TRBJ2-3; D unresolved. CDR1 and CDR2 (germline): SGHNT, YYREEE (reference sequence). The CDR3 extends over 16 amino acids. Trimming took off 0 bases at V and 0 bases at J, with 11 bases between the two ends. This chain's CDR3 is CASSLAERASTDTQYF. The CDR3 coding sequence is TGTGCCAGCAGCTTGGCAGAGCGCGCTAGCACAGATACGCAGTATTTT.